This entry concerns a single T cell receptor (beta chain). TCRdb reprocessed the 5' RACE reads and stores each CDR3 protein as one record, lacking DNA. This sample's clone table lists roughly 280,000 distinct CDR3 sequences. This sample was taken from a study of T cells expressing NK-cell markers. This CDR3 comprises 13 residues. Germline V lookup: CDR1 SGHNT, CDR2 YENEEA. The TCR was taken from a man between 18 and 29 years old in good health. V and J are TRBV11-3 and TRBJ2-3. The specimen was blood T cells: a sorted CD56 or NKG2C T cell subset, CD4+ or CD8+ T cells, or bulk PBMC T cells (not recorded which). The CDR3 reads CASSLVGKDTQYF.